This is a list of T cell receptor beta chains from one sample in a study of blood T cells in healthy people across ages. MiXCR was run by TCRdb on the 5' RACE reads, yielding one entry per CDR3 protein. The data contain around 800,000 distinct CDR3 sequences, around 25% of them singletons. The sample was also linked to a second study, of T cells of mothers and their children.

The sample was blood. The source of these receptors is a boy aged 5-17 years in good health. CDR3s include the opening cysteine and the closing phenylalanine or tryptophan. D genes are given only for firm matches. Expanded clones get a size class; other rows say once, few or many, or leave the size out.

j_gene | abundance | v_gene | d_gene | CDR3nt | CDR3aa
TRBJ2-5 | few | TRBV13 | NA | TGTGCCAGCAGCTTAGGCGGGGTGGAGCGGACCCAGTACTTC | CASSLGGVERTQYF
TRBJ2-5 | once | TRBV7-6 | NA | TGTGCCAGCAGCCAACAGGGTCAGGGGGAGACCCAGTACTTC | CASSQQGQGETQYF
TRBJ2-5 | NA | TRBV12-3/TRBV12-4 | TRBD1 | TGTGCCAGCAGACCTGGACAGGGTGGAGAGACCCAGTACTTC | CASRPGQGGETQYF
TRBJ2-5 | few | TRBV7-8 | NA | TGTGCCAGCAGCAAGGTCCCCTCTGCAGGGGTTGGAGAGACCCAGTACTTC | CASSKVPSAGVGETQYF
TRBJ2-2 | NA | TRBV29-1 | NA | TGCAGCGTTGCGAGGAGTGGCACCGGGGAGCTGTTTTTT | CSVARSGTGELFF
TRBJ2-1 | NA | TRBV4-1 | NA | TGCGCCAGCAGCCAAGATGGGCCGAACAATGAGCAGTTCTTC | CASSQDGPNNEQFF
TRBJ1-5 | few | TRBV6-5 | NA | TGTGCCAGCAGGGCGCAGGGGTATAATCAGCCCCAGCATTTT | CASRAQGYNQPQHF
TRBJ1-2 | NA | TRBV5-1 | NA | TGCGCCAGCAGCTCCGACCCGTCAACCTATGGCTACACCTTC | CASSSDPSTYGYTF
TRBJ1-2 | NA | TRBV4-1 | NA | TGCGCCAGCAGCCAAGAATCGAATGGCAGGGGCCTCTATGGCTACACCTTC | CASSQESNGRGLYGYTF
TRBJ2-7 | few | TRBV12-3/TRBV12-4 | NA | TGTGCCACCAGTACGGGGGATGAGCAGTACTTC | CATSTGDEQYF
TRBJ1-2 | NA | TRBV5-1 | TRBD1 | TGCGCCAGCAGCACGGGACAGGGGAGATCGGCTGGCTACACCTTC | CASSTGQGRSAGYTF
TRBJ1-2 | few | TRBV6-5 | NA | TGTGCCAGCAGTTACTCGGAGGGTGGCTACACCTTC | CASSYSEGGYTF
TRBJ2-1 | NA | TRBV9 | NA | TGTGCCAGCAGCGTAGAGTCTTACGGGAATGAGCAGTTCTTC | CASSVESYGNEQFF
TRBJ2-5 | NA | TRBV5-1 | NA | TGCGCCAGCAGCTGGGTCGGGCAGGGGATGGAGACCCAGTACTTC | CASSWVGQGMETQYF
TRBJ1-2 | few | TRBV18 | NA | TGTGCCAGCTCACCGCGCCCGACGGGCTATGGCTACACCTTC | CASSPRPTGYGYTF
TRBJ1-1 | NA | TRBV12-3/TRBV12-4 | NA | TGTGCCAGCAGCCCATCCGCAGGGCTGGTAGCTTTCTTT | CASSPSAGLVAFF
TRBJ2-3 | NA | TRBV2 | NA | TGTGCCAGCAGTAGCTCAAGGGCTAACACAGATACGCAGTATTTT | CASSSSRANTDTQYF
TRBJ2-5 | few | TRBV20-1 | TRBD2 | TGCAGTGCTACACACGGGAGGGTGAGCCAAGAGACCCAGTACTTC | CSATHGRVSQETQYF
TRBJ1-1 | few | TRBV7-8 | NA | TGTGCCAGCAGCTTTGCGGTGAACACTGAAGCTTTCTTT | CASSFAVNTEAFF
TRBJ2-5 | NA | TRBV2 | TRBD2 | TGTGCCAGCGGTAAAGCGGGGGTCCAAGAGACCCAGTACTTC | CASGKAGVQETQYF
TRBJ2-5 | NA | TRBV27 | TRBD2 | TGTGCCAGCAGTTTTGGGGTAGCGGGGGGTCAAGAGACCCAGTACTTC | CASSFGVAGGQETQYF
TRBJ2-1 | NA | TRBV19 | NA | TGTGCCAGTAGCTGGGCTTCCTACAATGAGCAGTTCTTC | CASSWASYNEQFF